What follows are 31 T cell receptor beta chains derived from one specimen sequenced in a study of neurological immune-mediated disorders. Via MiXCR, TCRdb re-called the 5' RACE reads, giving one row per CDR3 protein. The sample lists roughly 62,000 distinct CDR3 sequences, less than 4% occurring once. The sample was PBMCs. The receptors were gathered from a woman aged 45 to 65 with multiple sclerosis.

In this sample, this clonotype turned up many times. The rearrangement uses TRBV6-2 or TRBV6-3 and TRBJ2-7; 13 bases align to TRBD2. Unmatched junction bases numbered 9, after V lost 4 bases and J lost 6 bases. CDR3 length: 16 amino acids. The germline CDR1 and CDR2 sequences are MNHEY and SVGEGT. CDR3 residues: CASSSGLAGFGVEQYF. CDR3 DNA: TGTGCCAGCAGTTCGGGACTAGCGGGATTCGGGGTCGAGCAGTACTTC.

In its sample, this clonotype was seen a few times. V is TRBV20-1 and J is TRBJ2-7, with D possibly matching TRBD2 (6 bases). V gave up 3 bases and J gave up 3 bases, with 12 bases separating them. Germline V gives CDR1 DFQATT, CDR2 SNEGSKA (reference sequence). This CDR3 spans 13 amino acids. This CDR3 is CSARLLASYEQYF. The CDR3 DNA sequence: TGCAGTGCTAGGCTACTAGCCAGCTACGAGCAGTACTTC.

Many counts were recorded for this clonotype. V gene TRBV18 combines with J gene TRBJ2-1; TRBD1 matches 7 bases. J was trimmed by 4 bases and V by 4 bases; bases with no gene match: 7. CDR3 size: 15 residues. Germline V gene lookup returns CDR1 KGHSH and CDR2 LQKENI. The CDR3 loop is CASSLSTGKYNEQFF. The CDR3 region has the DNA TGTGCCAGCTCACTATCGACAGGGAAGTACAATGAGCAGTTCTTC.

Ten or more counts support this clonotype. The V gene is TRBV25-1, the J gene TRBJ1-2; no clear D gene. The length of the CDR3 is 12 residues. V was clipped by 5 bases and J by 6 bases, with 10 bases between them. Germline loops: CDR1 MGHDK, CDR2 SYGVNS. The CDR3, as DNA: TGTGCCAGCAGTTGGCCAGGACATGGCTACACCTTC. It is translated as CASSWPGHGYTF.

Many counts were recorded for this clonotype. The V and J genes are TRBV9 and TRBJ2-3, with TRBD2 matching over 13 bases. CDR1 SGDLS and CDR2 YYNGEE come from the germline V gene. The CDR3 extends over 16 amino acids. V trimming: 4 bases; J trimming: 2 bases; junction bases outside the gene matches: 4. Written as DNA, the CDR3 is TGTGCCAGCAGCACCGGGACTAGCGGGACCACAGATACGCAGTATTTT. Amino acid sequence: CASSTGTSGTTDTQYF.

This clonotype was observed many times. V usage is TRBV20-1 and J usage is TRBJ2-3; 11 positions match TRBD2. The CDR3 covers 13 residues. Germline lookup yields CDR1 DFQATT and CDR2 SNEGSKA (reference sequence). Trimming at V came to 6 bases and at J to 4 bases, leaving 3 bases not matched to a gene. CDR3 region: CSARTSGSDTQYF. Written as DNA, the CDR3 is TGCAGTGCCAGGACTAGCGGGTCAGATACGCAGTATTTT.

This clonotype was detected ten times or more. The rearrangement uses TRBV7-2 and TRBJ1-4; unclear D gene. From germline, CDR1 is SGHTA and CDR2 FQGNSA. The CDR3 totals 15 residues. V dropped 1 base and J dropped 0 bases, with 6 bases sitting between them. The CDR3 bases are TGTGCCAGCAGCTTAGATCCCTCAACTAATGAAAAACTGTTTTTT. It encodes CASSLDPSTNEKLFF.

The chain combines TRBV18 with TRBJ1-5; weak D call: TRBD1 (6 bases). Per the germline V gene, CDR1 is KGHSH and CDR2 is LQKENI. V lost 5 bases to trimming and J lost 0 bases, with 11 bases between them. The CDR3 extends over 15 amino acids. The CDR3 coding sequence is TGTGCCAGCTCATTCGGACAGAGTAGCAATCAGCCCCAGCATTTT. Its translation is CASSFGQSSNQPQHF.

This clonotype was picked up a small number of times. V is TRBV27 and J is TRBJ2-7; weak D call: TRBD2 (5 bases). The CDR3 is 15 amino acids. Trimming took off 6 bases at V and 0 bases at J, with 15 bases between the two ends. Looked up from germline, CDR1 is MNHEY and CDR2 is SMNVEV (reference sequence). In DNA, the CDR3 is TGTGCCAGCAGGGTAAGAGGGATCAGCTCCTACGAGCAGTACTTC. Protein product: CASRVRGISSYEQYF.

This clonotype came up many times. The chain joins TRBV27 to TRBJ2-7; weak D call: TRBD2 (6 bases). Trimming took 0 bases from V and 5 from J, leaving 14 bases between them. Germline V gives CDR1 MNHEY, CDR2 SMNVEV (reference sequence). CDR3 length equals 15 residues. The CDR3 coding sequence is TGTGCCAGCAGTTTATCGGGACTCCCCCCGGACGAGCAGTACTTC. Amino acids: CASSLSGLPPDEQYF.

Ten or more counts support this clonotype. V and J are TRBV7-2 and TRBJ1-5; a possible D gene is TRBD1 (5 bases). The CDR3 sequence is 15 residues long. Looked up from germline, CDR1 is SGHTA and CDR2 is FQGNSA. Trimming took off 6 bases at V and 5 bases at J, with 17 bases between the two ends. The CDR3 sequence is CASSLTGGSDQPQHF. In DNA, the CDR3 is TGTGCCAGCAGTTTAACTGGGGGATCGGATCAGCCCCAGCATTTT.

This clonotype was observed many times. V and J are TRBV5-1 and TRBJ1-3, with 7 bases fitting TRBD1. This CDR3 is 17 amino acids long. V lost 0 bases to trimming and J lost 0 bases; unmatched junction nucleotides: 6. Germline CDR1 SGHRS, CDR2 YFSETQ. The CDR3 bases are TGCGCCAGCAGCTTGGGGGACAGCGCTTACTCTGGAAACACCATATATTTT. It translates to CASSLGDSAYSGNTIYF.

This clonotype was picked up many times. This chain uses TRBV12-3 or TRBV12-4 with TRBJ1-2, with 11 bases aligning to TRBD1. There are 14 residues in the CDR3. Unmatched junction bases numbered 10, after V lost 6 bases and J lost 10 bases. CDR3 DNA: TGTGCCAGCAGACCTACGGACAGGGGGCTTGCCTACACCTTC. Translation gives CASRPTDRGLAYTF.

This clonotype was counted at least ten times. V usage is TRBV7-2 and J usage is TRBJ2-7, with 9 bases matching TRBD2. Germline loops: CDR1 SGHTA, CDR2 FQGNSA. The J segment lost 7 bases and the V segment lost 5 bases, leaving 12 bases of the junction unmatched. The CDR3 consists of 15 residues. CDR3 DNA sequence: TGTGCCAGCAGCCCCGAGGCGCTAGCGGGACAAGAGCAGTACTTC. This translates into CASSPEALAGQEQYF. The variable domain in full, with the rest retrieved from reference TRBV7-2 and TRBJ2-7, is GAGVSQSPSNKVTEKGKDVELRCDPISGHTALYWYRQSLGQGLEFLIYFQGNSAPDKSGLPSDRFSAERTGGSVSTLTIQRTQQEDSAVYLCASSPEALAGQEQYFGPGTRLTVT.

This clonotype showed up many times. This chain links TRBV20-1 with TRBJ1-1, with 7 nucleotides matching TRBD1. The junction had 1 base not matched to a gene; V was cut back by 5 bases and J by 1 base. The V gene's germline CDR1 is DFQATT and CDR2 SNEGSKA (reference sequence). The CDR3 is 12 amino acids. DNA of the CDR3: TGCAGTGCTTCAGGGGGGAACACTGAAGCTTTCTTT. Its translation is CSASGGNTEAFF.

The table lists this clonotype with many counts. The rearrangement joins TRBV5-1 to TRBJ2-2, with 10 bases that match TRBD1. Germline trimming cut 4 bases from V and 4 bases from J; bases unmatched to any gene: 7. This CDR3 has 16 amino acids. Germline V gives CDR1 SGHRS, CDR2 YFSETQ. DNA of the CDR3: TGCGCCAGCAGCCTCCGACAGGGGGCAAGCACCGGGGAGCTGTTTTTT. It codes for CASSLRQGASTGELFF.

This clonotype was counted at least ten times. The CDR3 region has the DNA TGCGCCAGCAGCGTAGGACAGGGGGCCATAGATACGCAGTATTTT. The encoded protein is CASSVGQGAIDTQYF. The chain carries TRBV5-1 and TRBJ2-3; 11 positions match TRBD1. The germline CDR1 and CDR2 sequences are SGHRS and YFSETQ. CDR3 length: 15 residues. V shed 4 bases and J 5 bases; nucleotides not matched to a gene: 6.

This clonotype showed up many times. The CDR3 loop reads CASSLDRTNSPLHF. DNA of the CDR3: TGTGCCAGCAGCTTAGACAGGACAAATTCACCCCTCCACTTT. The rearrangement joins TRBV7-2 to TRBJ1-6; TRBD1 might be the D (5 bases). V lost 1 base, J lost 7 bases, and 8 bases lay in between. Germline assignment: CDR1 SGHTA and CDR2 FQGNSA. The CDR3 runs 14 residues. The full variable domain, with the rest looked up from reference TRBV7-2 and TRBJ1-6, is GAGVSQSPSNKVTEKGKDVELRCDPISGHTALYWYRQSLGQGLEFLIYFQGNSAPDKSGLPSDRFSAERTGGSVSTLTIQRTQQEDSAVYLCASSLDRTNSPLHFGNGTRLTVT.

This chain connects TRBV20-1 to TRBJ2-3, with 11 nucleotides matching TRBD2. This CDR3 spans 15 amino acids. The germline V gene has CDR1 DFQATT and CDR2 SNEGSKA (reference sequence). Trimming cost V 6 bases and J 1 base; bases outside gene matches: 6. Here the CDR3 reads CSASSGRAGTDTQYF. DNA for the CDR3: TGCAGTGCAAGTAGCGGGAGGGCCGGCACAGATACGCAGTATTTT.

This clonotype was seen at least ten times. The CDR3 sequence: CASSPGYEQYF. CDR3 in DNA: TGTGCCAGCAGTCCTGGTTACGAGCAGTACTTC. The genes are TRBV14 and TRBJ2-7; D is unresolved. Between the trimmed V and J ends, which lost 6 bases and 4 bases, there was a span of 7 bases. The CDR3 extends over 11 amino acids. Germline values: CDR1 SGHDN, CDR2 FVKESK.

This clonotype was seen ten or more times. The gene calls are TRBV7-3 and TRBJ2-2, with 7 bases lining up with TRBD2. Trimming removed 1 base from V and 6 bases from J; junction bases left unmatched: 5. This CDR3 contains 15 residues. CDR1 SGHTA and CDR2 FQGTGA come from the germline V gene. The CDR3 DNA reads TGTGCCAGCAGCTTAAGGGGCGGGAGCCCCGGGGAGCTGTTTTTT. It encodes CASSLRGGSPGELFF.

This clonotype rates as medium-sized (0.01 to 0.1%). The rearrangement uses TRBV15 and TRBJ2-5; D may correspond to TRBD1 or TRBD2 (5 bases each). The V and J ends lost 5 bases and 5 bases respectively, with 6 bases between them. The length of the CDR3 is 11 residues. Germline loops: CDR1 LNHNV, CDR2 YYDKDF (reference sequence). The CDR3 DNA reads as TGTGCCACCAGCTGGGGGGAGACCCAGTACTTC. Amino acid sequence: CATSWGETQYF.

The CDR3, as DNA: TGTGCCATTCCGGACCCGTTTGGAGGCTACACCTTC. It translates to CAIPDPFGGYTF. The rearrangement uses TRBV19 and TRBJ1-2; D is unclear. CDR3 length equals 12 residues. Germline assignment: CDR1 LNHDA and CDR2 SQIVND (reference sequence). V lost 10 bases, J lost 8 bases, and 17 bases lay in between.

This clonotype was counted at least ten times. The V gene is TRBV14, the J gene TRBJ2-5; 12 bases align to TRBD2. The germline V gene has CDR1 SGHDN and CDR2 FVKESK. The CDR3 runs to 19 residues. V dropped 0 bases and J dropped 3; count of bases not matched to a gene: 11. Here the CDR3 reads CASSQEFLAGGPVKETQYF. As DNA, the CDR3 is TGTGCCAGCAGCCAAGAATTCCTAGCGGGAGGGCCTGTTAAAGAGACCCAGTACTTC.

Ten or more counts support this clonotype. The V call is TRBV20-1, the J call TRBJ1-4; 10 bases line up with TRBD1. The CDR3 runs to 13 residues. Germline lookup yields CDR1 DFQATT and CDR2 SNEGSKA (reference sequence). V lost 5 bases, J lost 8 bases, and 5 bases stayed unmatched. This CDR3 is CSAWTGGREKLFF. As DNA, the CDR3 is TGCAGTGCTTGGACAGGGGGAAGGGAAAAACTGTTTTTT.

This clonotype was recorded many times. The chain couples TRBV6-2 or TRBV6-3 to TRBJ2-7; 11 nucleotides line up with TRBD2. Looked up from germline, CDR1 is MNHEY and CDR2 is SVGEGT. The CDR3 consists of 16 residues. The trim removed 6 bases at V and 2 bases at J, leaving 9 bases unmatched. CDR3 nucleotides: TGTGCCAGCAGAACTCTAGCGGGAGGCCTACCCTACGAGCAGTACTTC. Translating gives CASRTLAGGLPYEQYF.

This clonotype came up many times. The V and J genes are TRBV12-3 or TRBV12-4 and TRBJ2-2; the match to TRBD2 covers 7 bases. There are 14 residues in the CDR3. The V segment lost 6 bases and the J segment 3 bases; nucleotides outside the gene matches: 4. The chain's CDR3 is CASRGGHDTGELFF. CDR3 nucleotide sequence: TGTGCCAGCAGGGGAGGGCACGACACCGGGGAGCTGTTTTTT.

The sample holds many counts of this clonotype. The V call is TRBV10-3, the J call TRBJ2-3, with 9 bases fitting TRBD1. Germline V CDR1 and CDR2: ENHRY, SYGVKD. Trimming at V came to 11 bases and at J to 4 bases, leaving 7 bases not matched to a gene. This CDR3 spans 13 amino acids. DNA of the CDR3: TGTGCCGCCAAGACAGGGGGACCAGATACGCAGTATTTT. This codes for CAAKTGGPDTQYF.

The genes are TRBV5-1 and TRBJ2-3; 10 bases are shared with TRBD1. The CDR3 runs to 16 residues. In germline, CDR1 is SGHRS, CDR2 YFSETQ. Germline trimming cut 4 bases from V and 3 bases from J; bases unmatched to any gene: 8. The CDR3: CASSLRTGGRTDTQYF. The CDR3 nucleotides are TGCGCCAGCAGCCTACGGACAGGGGGTCGGACAGATACGCAGTATTTT.

This clonotype was recorded many times. The CDR3 loop reads CASSASGPKGAFF. The CDR3, as DNA: TGTGCCAGCAGCGCTTCAGGGCCGAAAGGAGCTTTCTTT. This chain connects TRBV5-6 to TRBJ1-1; weak D call: TRBD1 (5 bases). The germline gives CDR1 SGHDT, CDR2 YYEEEE. The CDR3 has 13 residues. The V gene lost 4 bases and the J gene lost 10 bases, with 17 bases spanning the gap.

This clonotype was recorded at least ten times. This sequence joins TRBV15 and TRBJ2-7; the D is unclear. Per germline, CDR1 LNHNV and CDR2 YYDKDF (reference sequence). The germline V and J ends were trimmed by 1 base and 0 bases, with 10 bases remaining between them. The CDR3 runs to 15 residues. CDR3 sequence: CATSRVQRSSYEQYF. The CDR3, as DNA: TGTGCCACCAGCAGAGTGCAGCGAAGCTCCTACGAGCAGTACTTC.